This is a list of T cell receptor beta chains from one sample in a study of cytomegalovirus exposure and HLA in healthy donors. The data were produced by immunoSEQ multiplex PCR, yet TCRdb's version contains in-frame clones alone and is incomplete. The sample has under 250,000 clones; approximately 81% are singletons. Source material: PBMCs. All receptors come from a girl aged 2-10 years in good health and CMV-seronegative. Each CDR3 is given with its conserved first and last residue. Fields, in order: clone size, V gene, J gene, D gene, CDR3 protein, CDR3 DNA. A D gene is named only where the DNA matches it firmly. Not all rows give a size; the values are once, few, many and, for expanded clones, a class.

clone_size: -; v_call: TRBV29-1; j_call: TRBJ2-7; d_call: TRBD2; cdr3_aa: CSVRTSEQYF; cdr3_nt: TGCAGCGTTCGGACTAGCGAGCAGTACTTC
clone_size: -; v_call: TRBV19; j_call: TRBJ1-6; d_call: -; cdr3_aa: CASAEVAFDSPLHF; cdr3_nt: TGTGCCAGCGCCGAGGTGGCATTTGATTCACCCCTCCACTTT
clone_size: -; v_call: TRBV11-2; j_call: TRBJ1-1; d_call: TRBD1; cdr3_aa: CASSLVGDRGREAFF; cdr3_nt: TGTGCCAGCAGCTTAGTAGGGGACAGGGGACGTGAAGCTTTCTTT
clone_size: -; v_call: TRBV2; j_call: TRBJ1-1; d_call: TRBD1; cdr3_aa: CASRPSPGQGRGTEAFF; cdr3_nt: TGTGCCAGCAGGCCCTCCCCGGGACAGGGGAGGGGGACTGAAGCTTTCTTT
clone_size: -; v_call: TRBV7-9; j_call: TRBJ2-7; d_call: -; cdr3_aa: CASSLARDTYEQYF; cdr3_nt: TGTGCCAGCAGCTTAGCCAGGGACACCTACGAGCAGTACTTC
clone_size: -; v_call: TRBV27; j_call: TRBJ2-1; d_call: -; cdr3_aa: CASSRSDNEQFF; cdr3_nt: TGTGCCAGCAGTCGTTCGGACAATGAGCAGTTCTTC
clone_size: -; v_call: TRBV30; j_call: TRBJ1-2; d_call: -; cdr3_aa: CAWSGRRTPLNYGYTF; cdr3_nt: TGTGCCTGGAGCGGACGGAGGACCCCTCTTAACTATGGCTACACCTTC
clone_size: -; v_call: TRBV14; j_call: TRBJ2-7; d_call: -; cdr3_aa: CASSPRQSSYEQYF; cdr3_nt: TGTGCCAGCAGCCCCCGACAGAGTTCCTACGAGCAGTACTTC
clone_size: -; v_call: TRBV11-2; j_call: TRBJ2-7; d_call: TRBD2; cdr3_aa: CASSLYGTSGYEQYF; cdr3_nt: TGTGCCAGCAGCCTATACGGGACTAGCGGTTACGAGCAGTACTTC
clone_size: -; v_call: TRBV15; j_call: TRBJ2-5; d_call: TRBD2; cdr3_aa: CATRRGRETQYF; cdr3_nt: TGTGCCACAAGGCGGGGGAGGGAGACCCAGTACTTC
clone_size: -; v_call: TRBV25-1; j_call: TRBJ2-7; d_call: TRBD2; cdr3_aa: CAPVLAGGPYEQYF; cdr3_nt: TGTGCTCCGGTGCTGGCGGGAGGGCCCTACGAGCAGTACTTC
clone_size: -; v_call: TRBV4-1; j_call: TRBJ2-2; d_call: -; cdr3_aa: CASSQESQGGTGELFF; cdr3_nt: TGCGCCAGCAGCCAAGAATCCCAGGGCGGCACCGGGGAGCTGTTTTTT
clone_size: few; v_call: TRBV6-6; j_call: TRBJ1-2; d_call: TRBD1; cdr3_aa: CASSPGTGAVYGYTF; cdr3_nt: TGTGCCAGCAGCCCCGGGACAGGGGCCGTCTATGGCTACACCTTC
clone_size: -; v_call: TRBV4-1; j_call: TRBJ1-1; d_call: TRBD1; cdr3_aa: CASSETKQGARAFF; cdr3_nt: TGCGCCAGCAGCGAAACAAAGCAGGGGGCTCGGGCTTTCTTT
clone_size: -; v_call: TRBV7-9; j_call: TRBJ2-1; d_call: TRBD1; cdr3_aa: CASSLGQGYNEQFF; cdr3_nt: TGTGCCAGCAGCCTAGGACAGGGATACAATGAGCAGTTCTTC
clone_size: -; v_call: TRBV7-8; j_call: TRBJ2-5; d_call: -; cdr3_aa: CASSARDSGQETQYF; cdr3_nt: TGTGCCAGCAGCGCTCGGGACTCAGGACAAGAGACCCAGTACTTC
clone_size: -; v_call: TRBV29-1; j_call: TRBJ1-5; d_call: -; cdr3_aa: CSVCRDSGPQHF; cdr3_nt: TGCAGCGTTTGCAGGGACTCGGGGCCCCAGCATTTT
clone_size: once; v_call: TRBV2; j_call: TRBJ1-2; d_call: -; cdr3_aa: CASSVDSYYGYTF; cdr3_nt: TGTGCCAGCAGCGTGGACAGCTACTATGGCTACACCTTC
clone_size: -; v_call: TRBV5-1; j_call: TRBJ2-5; d_call: TRBD1; cdr3_aa: CASSLQGALETQYF; cdr3_nt: TGCGCCAGCAGCCTACAGGGGGCTTTGGAGACCCAGTACTTC
clone_size: -; v_call: TRBV10-3; j_call: TRBJ1-1; d_call: -; cdr3_aa: CAISPRDLNTEAFF; cdr3_nt: TGTGCCATCAGTCCCCGGGACTTGAACACTGAAGCTTTCTTT
clone_size: few; v_call: TRBV5-1; j_call: TRBJ1-5; d_call: -; cdr3_aa: CASSPDSPNQPQHF; cdr3_nt: TGCGCCAGCAGCCCGGACAGTCCCAATCAGCCCCAGCATTTT
clone_size: -; v_call: TRBV5-6; j_call: TRBJ1-6; d_call: TRBD1; cdr3_aa: CASSLGGQRTYNSPLHF; cdr3_nt: TGTGCCAGCAGCTTGGGGGGACAGCGGACTTATAATTCACCCCTCCACTTT
clone_size: -; v_call: TRBV6-5; j_call: TRBJ1-1; d_call: -; cdr3_aa: CASSYLGGAGTEAFF; cdr3_nt: TGTGCCAGCAGTTACCTTGGGGGGGCTGGCACTGAAGCTTTCTTT
clone_size: -; v_call: TRBV7-8; j_call: TRBJ1-1; d_call: -; cdr3_aa: CASSLEGWGWGTEAFF; cdr3_nt: TGTGCCAGCAGCTTAGAGGGTTGGGGCTGGGGCACTGAAGCTTTCTTT
clone_size: -; v_call: TRBV5-1; j_call: TRBJ2-7; d_call: TRBD2; cdr3_aa: CASSQGGLAGAYEQYF; cdr3_nt: TGCGCCAGCAGCCAGGGGGGGCTAGCGGGGGCCTACGAGCAGTACTTC
clone_size: -; v_call: TRBV5-1; j_call: TRBJ1-4; d_call: -; cdr3_aa: CASSTGMEKLFF; cdr3_nt: TGCGCCAGCAGTACAGGGATGGAAAAACTGTTTTTT
clone_size: once; v_call: TRBV2; j_call: TRBJ2-5; d_call: -; cdr3_aa: CASAVQETQYF; cdr3_nt: TGTGCCAGCGCGGTCCAAGAGACCCAGTACTTC